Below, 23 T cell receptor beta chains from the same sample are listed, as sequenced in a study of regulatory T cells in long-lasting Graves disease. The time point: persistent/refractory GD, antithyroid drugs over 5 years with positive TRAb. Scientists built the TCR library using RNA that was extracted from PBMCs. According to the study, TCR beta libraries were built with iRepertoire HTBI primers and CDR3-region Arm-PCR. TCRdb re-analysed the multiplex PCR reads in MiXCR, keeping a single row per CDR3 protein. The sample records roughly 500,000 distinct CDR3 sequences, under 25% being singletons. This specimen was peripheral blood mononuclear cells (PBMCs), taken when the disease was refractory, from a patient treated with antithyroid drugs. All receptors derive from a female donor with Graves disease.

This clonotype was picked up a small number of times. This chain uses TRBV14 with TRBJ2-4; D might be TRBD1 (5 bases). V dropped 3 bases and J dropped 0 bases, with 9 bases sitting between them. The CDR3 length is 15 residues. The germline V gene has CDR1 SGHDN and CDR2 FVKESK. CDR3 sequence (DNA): TGTGCCAGCAGCCACCCGACAGAAGCCAAAAACATTCAGTACTTC. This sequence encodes CASSHPTEAKNIQYF.

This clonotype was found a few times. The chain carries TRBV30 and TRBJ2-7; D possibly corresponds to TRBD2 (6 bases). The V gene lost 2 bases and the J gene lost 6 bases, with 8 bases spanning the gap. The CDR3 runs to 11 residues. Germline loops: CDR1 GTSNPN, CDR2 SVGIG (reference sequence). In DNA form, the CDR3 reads TGTGCCTGGAGTAACGGGGGCGAGCAGTACTTC. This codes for CAWSNGGEQYF.

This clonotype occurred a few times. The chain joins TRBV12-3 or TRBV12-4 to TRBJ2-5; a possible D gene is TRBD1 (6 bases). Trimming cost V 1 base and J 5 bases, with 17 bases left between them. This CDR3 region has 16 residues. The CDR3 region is CASSLVGTKTRETQYF. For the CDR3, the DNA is TGTGCCAGCAGTTTAGTCGGGACAAAAACGCGCGAGACCCAGTACTTC.

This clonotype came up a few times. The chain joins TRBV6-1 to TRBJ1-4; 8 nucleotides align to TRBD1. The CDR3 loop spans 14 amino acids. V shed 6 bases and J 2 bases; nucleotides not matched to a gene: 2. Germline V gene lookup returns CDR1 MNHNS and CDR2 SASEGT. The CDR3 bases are TGTGCCAGCAGGGACAGGGTTACTAATGAAAAACTGTTTTTT. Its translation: CASRDRVTNEKLFF.

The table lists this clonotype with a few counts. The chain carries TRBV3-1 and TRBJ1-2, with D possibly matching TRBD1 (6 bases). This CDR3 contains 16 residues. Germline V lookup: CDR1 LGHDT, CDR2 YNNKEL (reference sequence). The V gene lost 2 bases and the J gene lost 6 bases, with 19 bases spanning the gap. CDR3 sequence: CASSQSYGGRLDGYTF. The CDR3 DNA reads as TGTGCCAGCAGCCAAAGTTACGGGGGGCGCCTTGATGGCTACACCTTC.

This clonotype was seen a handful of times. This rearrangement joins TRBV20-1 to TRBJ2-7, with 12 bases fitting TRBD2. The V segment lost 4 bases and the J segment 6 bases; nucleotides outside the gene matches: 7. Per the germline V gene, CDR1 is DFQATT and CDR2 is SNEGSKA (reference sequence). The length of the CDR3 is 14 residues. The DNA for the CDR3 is TGCAGTGCTACCCCCACTAGCGGGAGGCCCGAGCAGTACTTC. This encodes CSATPTSGRPEQYF.

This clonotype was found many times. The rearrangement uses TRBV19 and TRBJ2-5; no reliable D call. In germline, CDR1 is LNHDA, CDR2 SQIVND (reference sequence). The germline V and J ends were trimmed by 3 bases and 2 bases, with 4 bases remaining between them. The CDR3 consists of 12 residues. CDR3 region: CASSMLQETQYF. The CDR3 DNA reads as TGTGCCAGTAGTATGCTACAAGAGACCCAGTACTTC.

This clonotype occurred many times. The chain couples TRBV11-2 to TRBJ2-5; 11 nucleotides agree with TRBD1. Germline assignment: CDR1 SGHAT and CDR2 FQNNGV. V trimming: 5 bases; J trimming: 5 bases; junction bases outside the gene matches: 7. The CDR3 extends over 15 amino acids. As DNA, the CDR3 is TGTGCCAGCAGCATCTGGACAGGGGGCGACGAGACCCAGTACTTC. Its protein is CASSIWTGGDETQYF.

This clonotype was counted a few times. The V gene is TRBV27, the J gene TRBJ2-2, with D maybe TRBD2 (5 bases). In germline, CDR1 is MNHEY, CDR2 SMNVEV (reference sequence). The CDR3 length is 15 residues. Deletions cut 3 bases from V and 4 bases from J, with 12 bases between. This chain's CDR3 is CASSLAGIITGELFF. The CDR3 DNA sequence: TGTGCCAGCAGTTTGGCCGGGATCATCACCGGGGAGCTGTTTTTT.

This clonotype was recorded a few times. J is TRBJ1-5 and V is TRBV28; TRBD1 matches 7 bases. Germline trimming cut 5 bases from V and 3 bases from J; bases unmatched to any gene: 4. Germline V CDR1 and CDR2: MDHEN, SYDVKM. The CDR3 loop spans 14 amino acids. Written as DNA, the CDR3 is TGTGCCAGCAGTCGCAGGGGGATCAATCAGCCCCAGCATTTT. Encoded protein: CASSRRGINQPQHF. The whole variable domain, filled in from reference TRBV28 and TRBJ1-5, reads DVKVTQSSRYLVKRTGEKVFLECVQDMDHENMFWYRQDPGLGLRLIYFSYDVKMKEKGDIPEGYSVSREKKERFSLILESASTNQTSMYLCASSRRGINQPQHFGDGTRLSIL.

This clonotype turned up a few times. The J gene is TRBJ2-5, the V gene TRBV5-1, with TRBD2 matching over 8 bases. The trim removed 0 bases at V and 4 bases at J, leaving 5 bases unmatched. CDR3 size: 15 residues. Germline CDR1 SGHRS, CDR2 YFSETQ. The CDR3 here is CASSLGFSGTETQYF. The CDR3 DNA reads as TGCGCCAGCAGCTTGGGATTTAGCGGGACAGAGACCCAGTACTTC.

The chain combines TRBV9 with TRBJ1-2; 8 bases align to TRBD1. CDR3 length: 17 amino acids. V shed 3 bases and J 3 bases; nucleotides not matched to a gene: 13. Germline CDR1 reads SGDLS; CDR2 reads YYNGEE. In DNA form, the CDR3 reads TGTGCCAGCAGCGCAGCGACAGGGGAATACGATTACTATGGCTACACCTTC. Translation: CASSAATGEYDYYGYTF. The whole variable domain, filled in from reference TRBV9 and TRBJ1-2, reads DSGVTQTPKHLITATGQRVTLRCSPRSGDLSVYWYQQSLDQGLQFLIQYYNGEERAKGNILERFSAQQFPDLHSELNLSSLELGDSALYFCASSAATGEYDYYGYTFGSGTRLTVV.

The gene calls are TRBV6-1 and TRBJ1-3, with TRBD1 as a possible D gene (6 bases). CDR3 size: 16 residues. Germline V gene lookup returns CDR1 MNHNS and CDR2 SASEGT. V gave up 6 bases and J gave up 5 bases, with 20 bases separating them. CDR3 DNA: TGTGCCAGCAGCCCCCGGGGCACAGGGATTCGAAACACCATATATTTT. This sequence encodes CASSPRGTGIRNTIYF.

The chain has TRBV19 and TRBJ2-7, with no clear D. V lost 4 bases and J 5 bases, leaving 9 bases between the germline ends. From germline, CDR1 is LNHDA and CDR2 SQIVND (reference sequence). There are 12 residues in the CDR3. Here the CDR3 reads CASSTRRNEQYF. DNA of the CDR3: TGTGCCAGTAGTACCCGTAGGAACGAGCAGTACTTC.

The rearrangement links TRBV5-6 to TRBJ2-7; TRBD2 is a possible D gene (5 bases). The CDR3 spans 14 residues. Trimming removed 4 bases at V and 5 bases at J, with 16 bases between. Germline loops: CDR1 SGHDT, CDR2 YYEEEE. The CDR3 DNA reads TGTGCCAGCAGCCATCGGGATTTACACCACGAGCAGTACTTC. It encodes CASSHRDLHHEQYF.

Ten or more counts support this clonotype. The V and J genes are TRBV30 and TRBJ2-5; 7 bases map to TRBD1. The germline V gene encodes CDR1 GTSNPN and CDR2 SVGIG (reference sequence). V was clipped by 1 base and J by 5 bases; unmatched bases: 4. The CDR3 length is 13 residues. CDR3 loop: CAWSGQGLETQYF. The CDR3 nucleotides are TGTGCCTGGAGTGGACAGGGATTGGAGACCCAGTACTTC.

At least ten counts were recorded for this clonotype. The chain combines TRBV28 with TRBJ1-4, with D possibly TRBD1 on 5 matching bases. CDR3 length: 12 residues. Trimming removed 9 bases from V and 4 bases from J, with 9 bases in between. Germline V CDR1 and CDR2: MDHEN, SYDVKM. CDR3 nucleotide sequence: TGTGCCAGTGACAGTAATAATGAAAAACTGTTTTTT. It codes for CASDSNNEKLFF.

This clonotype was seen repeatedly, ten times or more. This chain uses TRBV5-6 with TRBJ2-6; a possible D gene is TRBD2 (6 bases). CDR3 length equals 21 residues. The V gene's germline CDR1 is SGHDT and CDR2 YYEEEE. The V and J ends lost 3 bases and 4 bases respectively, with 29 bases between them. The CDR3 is CASSSYSRGGLGDLGANVLTF. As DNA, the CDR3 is TGTGCCAGCAGCTCCTATTCCCGTGGGGGACTGGGGGATCTCGGGGCCAACGTCCTGACTTTC.

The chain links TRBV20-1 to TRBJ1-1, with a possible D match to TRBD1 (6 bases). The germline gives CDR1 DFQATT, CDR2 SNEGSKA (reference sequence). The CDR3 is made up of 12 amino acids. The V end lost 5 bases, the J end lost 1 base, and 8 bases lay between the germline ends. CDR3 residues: CSAPGQNTEAFF. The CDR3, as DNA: TGCAGTGCTCCGGGACAGAACACTGAAGCTTTCTTT.

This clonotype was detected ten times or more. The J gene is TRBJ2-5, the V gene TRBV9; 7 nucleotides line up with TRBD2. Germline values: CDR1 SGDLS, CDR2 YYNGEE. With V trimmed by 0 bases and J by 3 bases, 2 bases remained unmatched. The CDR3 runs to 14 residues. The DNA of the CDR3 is TGTGCCAGCAGCGTAGGGCTAGCGGAAGAGACCCAGTACTTC. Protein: CASSVGLAEETQYF.

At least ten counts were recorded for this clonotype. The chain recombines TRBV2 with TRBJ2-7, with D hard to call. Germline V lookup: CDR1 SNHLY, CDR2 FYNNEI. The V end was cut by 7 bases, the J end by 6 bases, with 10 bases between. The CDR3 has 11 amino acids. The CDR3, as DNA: TGTGCCAGCACCGAGGCTGGCGAGCAGTACTTC. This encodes CASTEAGEQYF.

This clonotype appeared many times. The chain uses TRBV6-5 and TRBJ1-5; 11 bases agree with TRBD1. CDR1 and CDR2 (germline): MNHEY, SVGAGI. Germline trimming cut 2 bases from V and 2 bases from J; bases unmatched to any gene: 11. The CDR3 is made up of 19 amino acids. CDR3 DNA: TGTGCCAGCAGTTACGACGGACAGGGGGCGGCCCGTGGCAATCAGCCCCAGCATTTT. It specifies CASSYDGQGAARGNQPQHF.

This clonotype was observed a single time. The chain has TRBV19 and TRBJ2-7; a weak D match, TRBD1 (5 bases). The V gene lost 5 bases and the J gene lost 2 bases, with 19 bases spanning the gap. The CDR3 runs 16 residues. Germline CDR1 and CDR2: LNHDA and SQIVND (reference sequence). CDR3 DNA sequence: TGTGCCAGTAGTCCACGATCGAGACAGTTTCCCTACGAGCAGTACTTC. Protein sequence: CASSPRSRQFPYEQYF.